Below are 26 T cell receptor beta chains sequenced from a single sample in a study of T cells in women clearing cervical HPV infection. Generated by immunoSEQ multiplex PCR, the TCRdb table keeps only in-frame clones and is missing some. The sample has 25,000 to 30,000 clones; the top ten hold around 10%. Sequenced: blood buffy coat. The receptors originated from a woman between 18 and 70 years old with a cervical HPV16 infection that either progressed to CIN3+ or cleared (not recorded which).

Details on this clone: The read ends 3 residues shy of where the CDR3 ends; the end is completed using the germline J gene. The rearrangement links TRBV20-1 to TRBJ2-2; TRBD1 might be the D (7 bases). The germline V gene has CDR1 DFQATT and CDR2 SNEGSKA (reference sequence). The CDR3 sequence is 14 residues long. The sequenced part of the CDR3 DNA is TGCAGTGCGCGAACAGGGGAGGCTAATGAAAAG. Its protein product is CSARTGEANEK. The full CDR3 sequence reads CSARTGEANEKLFF.

A remark on this clone: The read stops 3 residues short of the end of the CDR3; the missing end is completed from the germline J gene. This sample also contains other DNA sequences that code for the same CDR3. V gene TRBV19 combines with J gene TRBJ1-1; possible D gene TRBD1, 5 bases. V lost 7 bases and J lost 1, with 16 bases in between. Germline V CDR1 and CDR2: LNHDA, SQIVND (reference sequence). The CDR3 consists of 15 residues. The CDR3 sequence: CASISNEGRNTEAFF. The CDR3 bases that were read are TGTGCCAGTATAAGCAATGAGGGGAGGAACACTGAA.

Worth noting for this clone: The CDR3 is cut off 3 residues early in the read; its end comes from the germline J gene. J is TRBJ2-5 and V is TRBV5-4, with a possible D match to TRBD1 (5 bases). The V gene's germline CDR1 is SGHNT and CDR2 YYREEE (reference sequence). Deletions cut 2 bases from V and 3 bases from J, with 11 bases between. The CDR3 totals 14 residues. The covered CDR3 bases are TGTGCCAGCAGCTTAGAGCCCAGGGAAGAGACC. It encodes CASSLEPREET. The entire CDR3 reads CASSLEPREETQYF.

As for this clone: The CDR3 goes on 3 residues after the read ends, and that part is filled in from the germline J gene. This chain uses TRBV19 with TRBJ1-2; unclear D gene. The length of the CDR3 is 16 residues. Germline V lookup: CDR1 LNHDA, CDR2 SQIVND (reference sequence). This CDR3 is CASSIELFSGSYDYTF. The DNA read from the CDR3 is TGTGCCAGTAGTATAGAACTGTTTAGCGGATCCTACGAC. The whole variable domain, remainder taken from reference TRBV19 and TRBJ1-2, is DGGITQSPKYLFRKEGQNVTLSCEQNLNHDAMYWYRQDPGQGLRLIYYSQIVNDFQKGDIAEGYSVSREKKESFPLTVTSAQKNPTAFYLCASSIELFSGSYDYTFGSGTRLTVV.

About this clone: A junction end diverges from the germline sequence, so it may reflect a read error. The read gets to within 3 residues of the CDR3 end, and the germline J gene fills in the rest. This chain links TRBV4-2 with TRBJ1-4, with 7 bases identical to TRBD1. The germline V gene encodes CDR1 LGHNA and CDR2 YNFKEQ. The CDR3 is 17 residues long. The CDR3: CASSQDLGEGAREKLFF. The CDR3 bases that were read are TGCGCCAGCAGCCAAGATCTGGGGGAGGGGGCGAGGGAAAAA.

Turning to this clone: The sequence runs out 3 residues before the end of the CDR3; the remainder is reconstructed from the germline J gene. This sequence joins TRBV18 and TRBJ2-4; TRBD2 matches 11 bases. The germline CDR1 and CDR2 sequences are KGHSH and LQKENI. CDR3 length equals 15 residues. V shed 0 bases and J 7 bases; nucleotides not matched to a gene: 2. The part of the CDR3 DNA that was read is TGTGCCAGCTCACCACCGGGACTAGCGGCGAACATT. Translation: CASSPPGLAANI. The CDR3, in full, reads CASSPPGLAANIQYF.

In regard to this clone: The read gets to within 3 residues of the CDR3 end, and the germline J gene fills in the rest. The chain combines TRBV18 with TRBJ2-3; D tentatively reads TRBD1 or TRBD2 (5 bases each). CDR1 is KGHSH and CDR2 is LQKENI in the germline V gene. CDR3 length equals 15 residues. The V and J ends lost 3 bases and 0 bases respectively, with 10 bases between them. This chain's CDR3 is CASSPRETSTDTQYF. Partial CDR3 DNA: TGTGCCAGCTCACCCAGGGAGACTAGCACAGATACG.

Concerning this clone itself: The sequence runs out 3 residues before the end of the CDR3; the remainder is reconstructed from the germline J gene. This sequence joins TRBV7-9 and TRBJ2-7; 10 nucleotides agree with TRBD2. This CDR3 region has 14 residues. Germline CDR1 reads SEHNR; CDR2 reads FQNEAQ (reference sequence). This CDR3 reads CSSSSSGGSYEQYF. The sequenced CDR3 bases are TGTTCTAGCAGCAGTAGCGGGGGGTCCTACGAG.

The sequenced part of the CDR3 DNA is TGTGCCAGCAGCACCCAGGGTGACCTACAGAATGAG. It encodes CASSTQGDLQNE. In full, the CDR3 reads CASSTQGDLQNEQFF. The chain couples TRBV7-2 to TRBJ2-1; D might be TRBD1 (5 bases). The CDR3 goes on 3 residues after the read ends, and that part is filled in from the germline J gene. Deletions cut 5 bases from V and 7 bases from J, with 18 bases between. Germline CDR1 is SGHTA and CDR2 is FQGNSA. The CDR3 loop spans 15 amino acids.

Concerning this clone: The CDR3 end lies 3 residues beyond the end of the read and is filled in from the germline J gene. J is TRBJ1-5 and V is TRBV20-1, with a weak D call TRBD1 (5 bases). Germline values: CDR1 DFQATT, CDR2 SNEGSKA (reference sequence). The V gene lost 1 base and the J gene lost 3 bases, with 10 bases spanning the gap. The CDR3 is made up of 14 amino acids. The CDR3: CSARGGGFNQPQHF. The CDR3 bases that were read are TGCAGTGCTAGAGGGGGGGGATTCAATCAGCCC.

Remarks on this clone: The DNA ends 3 residues before the CDR3 does, and the rest of the CDR3 is filled in from the germline J gene. The chain couples TRBV19 to TRBJ2-3; maybe TRBD1 (5 bases). The CDR3 is 13 residues long. Trimming cost V 7 bases and J 6 bases, with 14 bases left between them. Germline CDR1 is LNHDA and CDR2 is SQIVND (reference sequence). CDR3 sequence: CASMGRVDDTQYF. The sequenced part of the CDR3 DNA is TGTGCCAGTATGGGCAGGGTAGACGATACG.

This clone is labeled medium-sized based on frequency. The DNA ends 3 residues before the CDR3 does, and the rest of the CDR3 is filled in from the germline J gene. The same CDR3 can be traced to other DNA sequences in this sample. The chain has TRBV30 and TRBJ1-3; 8 nucleotides align to TRBD1. The germline gives CDR1 GTSNPN, CDR2 SVGIG (reference sequence). The ends lost 6 bases at V and 3 bases at J; junction bases unmatched: 4. The CDR3 sequence is 13 residues long. CDR3 DNA (partial): TGTGCCTGTCGGACAGGGAATGGAAACACC. It translates to CACRTGNGNT. The full CDR3 reads CACRTGNGNTIYF.

As regards this clone: Read coverage stops 3 residues before the CDR3 terminus; the germline J gene supplies the remainder. The chain recombines TRBV13 with TRBJ2-7; D call uncertain. Trimming removed 6 bases from V and 3 bases from J, with 9 bases in between. Germline V gives CDR1 PRHDT, CDR2 FYEKMQ (reference sequence). This CDR3 spans 12 amino acids. CDR3 sequence: CASSSPGYEQYF. The DNA read from the CDR3 is TGTGCCAGCAGTTCACCGGGCTACGAG.

Details on this clone: The read halts 3 residues ahead of the CDR3 end, with the missing end drawn from the germline J gene. The chain uses TRBV19 and TRBJ1-2; 9 nucleotides line up with TRBD1. The CDR3 spans 15 residues. Per germline, CDR1 LNHDA and CDR2 SQIVND (reference sequence). CDR3 DNA (partial): TGTGCCAGTAGTCCAGGGACAGGGAACTACAATGAC. Its protein product is CASSPGTGNYND. The entire CDR3 sequence reads CASSPGTGNYNDYTF.

The CDR3 DNA, read in part, is TGTGCCAGCAAGGTTGCGGGGGCCCCTGATGATGGC. It yields the protein CASKVAGAPDDG. The whole CDR3 region reads CASKVAGAPDDGYTF. This rearrangement joins TRBV2 to TRBJ1-2; weak D call: TRBD1 (6 bases). The read stops 3 residues short of the end of the CDR3; the missing end is completed from the germline J gene. The CDR3 loop spans 15 amino acids. From germline, CDR1 is SNHLY and CDR2 FYNNEI. V was pared by 7 bases and J by 6 bases, with 21 bases between.

A word on this clone: From the germline J gene comes the end of the CDR3, since the read stops 3 residues before it. The V gene is TRBV12-3 or TRBV12-4, the J gene TRBJ1-5; a weak D match, TRBD1 (5 bases). Between the trimmed V and J ends, which lost 3 bases and 2 bases, there was a span of 14 bases. The CDR3 is 16 amino acids. CDR3 DNA, as far as it was read: TGTGCCAGCAGTTTTGCAGGGTTCGCGGGCAATCAGCCC. Residues: CASSFAGFAGNQP. The complete CDR3 protein is CASSFAGFAGNQPQHF.

About this clone itself: The read ends 3 residues early relative to the CDR3; the germline J gene fills the gap. The rearrangement joins TRBV30 to TRBJ2-7; tentative D call: TRBD2 (5 bases). The germline gives CDR1 GTSNPN, CDR2 SVGIG (reference sequence). The CDR3 loop spans 12 amino acids. The ends were cut back, 5 bases at V and 4 bases at J, with 12 bases in the middle. The CDR3 loop reads CAWSTGSYEQYF. CDR3 DNA, as far as it was read: TGTGCCTGGTCAACGGGGTCGTACGAG. The whole variable domain, filled in from reference TRBV30 and TRBJ2-7, reads SQTIHQWPATLVQPVGSPLSLECTVEGTSNPNLYWYRQAAGRGLQLLFYSVGIGQISSEVPQNLSASRPQDRQFILSSKKLLLSDSGFYLCAWSTGSYEQYFGPGTRLTVT.

Turning to this clone: The read finishes 3 residues shy of the CDR3 end, and the germline J gene is used to complete it. This rearrangement joins TRBV5-5 to TRBJ1-4; D perhaps matches TRBD1 (5 bases). The germline V and J ends were trimmed by 0 bases and 8 bases, with 11 bases remaining between them. The germline CDR1 and CDR2 sequences are SGHKS and YYEKEE (reference sequence). There are 14 residues in the CDR3. The covered CDR3 bases are TGTGCCAGCAGCTTGGTTTTCTGGGGCGAAAAA. Protein sequence: CASSLVFWGEK. The entire CDR3 protein is CASSLVFWGEKLFF.

Incomplete CDR3 DNA: TGCGCCAGCAGCTTGGAGGGGAATGGTTCACCC. Translated, it gives CASSLEGNGSP. From start to end, the CDR3 is CASSLEGNGSPLHF. V is TRBV5-1 and J is TRBJ1-6; maybe TRBD1 (5 bases). The CDR3 end lies 3 residues beyond the end of the read and is filled in from the germline J gene. The CDR3 length is 14 residues. Trimming shortened V by 0 bases and J by 9 bases, and 10 bases separated the two germline ends. Germline CDR1 reads SGHRS; CDR2 reads YFSETQ.

As concerns this clone: The CDR3 end is not reached by the read, which stops 3 residues before it; the germline J gene fills it in. This chain uses TRBV7-9 with TRBJ2-3; 12 nucleotides align to TRBD2. The CDR3 runs to 15 residues. Germline V gene sequence: CDR1 SEHNR, CDR2 FQNEAQ (reference sequence). CDR3: CASSFRLAGEETQYF. The part of the CDR3 DNA that was read is TGTGCCAGCAGCTTTCGACTAGCGGGAGAAGAGACG.

A word on this clone: The CDR3 is cut off 3 residues early in the read; its end comes from the germline J gene. The chain joins TRBV4-1 to TRBJ2-7; TRBD2 might be the D (6 bases). With 5 bases removed from V and 3 bases from J, the gap between germline ends came to 14 bases. This CDR3 region has 14 residues. Germline loops: CDR1 MGHRA, CDR2 YSYEKL. The sequenced CDR3 bases are TGCGCCAGCAGCTCCCCTGGAGGGGTCTACGAG. Translated: CASSSPGGVYE. The full-length CDR3 reads as CASSSPGGVYEQYF.

As to this clone: Coverage ceases 3 residues before the CDR3 finishes, and the germline J gene fills in the end. This chain joins TRBV7-2 and TRBJ2-3, with D possibly TRBD1 on 6 matching bases. This CDR3 contains 13 residues. Germline CDR1 and CDR2: SGHTA and FQGNSA. The sequenced part of the CDR3 DNA is TGTGCCAGCAGCTTAACAGGGCTAGAGACG. It translates to CASSLTGLET. The CDR3 in its entirety is CASSLTGLETQYF.

Here the CDR3 reads CASSPLRSYDYTF. Partial CDR3 DNA: TGTGCCAGCTCACCCCTCAGGTCCTACGAC. The chain uses TRBV18 and TRBJ1-2; D is unresolved. The read falls 3 residues short of the CDR3 end, and the missing part is taken from the germline J gene. Germline values: CDR1 KGHSH, CDR2 LQKENI. The CDR3 is 13 residues long.

Points on this clone: Other DNA sequences within the sample encode an identical CDR3. Incomplete CDR3 DNA: TGTGCCAGTAGTATCGTTTTCGACAGAGGAAACACC. It translates to CASSIVFDRGNT. The entire CDR3 reads CASSIVFDRGNTIYF. The chain uses TRBV19 and TRBJ1-3; a weak D match, TRBD1 (5 bases). The read gets to within 3 residues of the CDR3 end, and the germline J gene fills in the rest. Germline loops: CDR1 LNHDA, CDR2 SQIVND (reference sequence). Trimming removed 3 bases at V and 4 bases at J, with 13 bases between. This CDR3 contains 15 residues.

As regards this clone: The read falls 3 residues short of the CDR3 end, and the missing part is taken from the germline J gene. This sequence joins TRBV29-1 and TRBJ2-7; TRBD1 matches 7 bases. Germline V gene lookup returns CDR1 SQVTM and CDR2 ANQGSEA. This CDR3 region has 13 residues. V gave up 4 bases and J gave up 2 bases; unmatched junction bases: 5. CDR3 residues: CSVAGQIPYEQYF. Partial CDR3 DNA: TGCAGCGTTGCGGGACAGATCCCCTACGAG.

Comments on this clone: The germline gene is not matched at one end of the junction; a read error may be the cause. The CDR3 end is not reached by the read, which stops 3 residues before it; the germline J gene fills it in. The V and J genes are TRBV4-2 and TRBJ1-6, with D hard to call. The CDR3 covers 18 residues. Germline V gene data show CDR1 as LGHNA and CDR2 as YNFKEQ. The part of the CDR3 DNA that was read is TGCGCCAGCAGCCAAGATATGGCGGGCAGAACGATTAATTCACCC. This encodes CASSQDMAGRTINSP. The full CDR3 protein is CASSQDMAGRTINSPLHF.